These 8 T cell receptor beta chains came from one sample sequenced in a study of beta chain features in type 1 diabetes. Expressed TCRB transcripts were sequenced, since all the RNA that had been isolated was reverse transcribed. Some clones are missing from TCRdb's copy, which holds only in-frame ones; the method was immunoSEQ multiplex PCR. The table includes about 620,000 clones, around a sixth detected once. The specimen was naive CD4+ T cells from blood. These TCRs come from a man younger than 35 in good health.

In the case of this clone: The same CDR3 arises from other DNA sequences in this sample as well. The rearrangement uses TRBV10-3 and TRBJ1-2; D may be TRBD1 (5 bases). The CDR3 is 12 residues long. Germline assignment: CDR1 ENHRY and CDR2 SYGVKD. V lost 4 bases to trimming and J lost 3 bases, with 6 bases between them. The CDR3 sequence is CAISGGDYGYTF. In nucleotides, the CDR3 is TGTGCCATCAGTGGGGGGGACTATGGCTACACCTTC.

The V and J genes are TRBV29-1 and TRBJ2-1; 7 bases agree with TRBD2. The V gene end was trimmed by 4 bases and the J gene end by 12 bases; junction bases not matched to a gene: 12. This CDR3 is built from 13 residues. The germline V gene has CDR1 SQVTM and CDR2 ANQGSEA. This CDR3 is CSVVSSGTMAQFF. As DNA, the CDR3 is TGCAGCGTTGTTTCTAGCGGTACAATGGCGCAGTTCTTC.

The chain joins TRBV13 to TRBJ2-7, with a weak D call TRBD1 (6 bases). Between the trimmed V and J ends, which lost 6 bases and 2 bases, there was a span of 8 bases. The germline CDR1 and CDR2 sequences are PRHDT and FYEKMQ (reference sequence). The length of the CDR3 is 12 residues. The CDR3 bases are TGTGCCAGCAGTGACAGGACCTACGAGCAGTACTTC. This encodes CASSDRTYEQYF.

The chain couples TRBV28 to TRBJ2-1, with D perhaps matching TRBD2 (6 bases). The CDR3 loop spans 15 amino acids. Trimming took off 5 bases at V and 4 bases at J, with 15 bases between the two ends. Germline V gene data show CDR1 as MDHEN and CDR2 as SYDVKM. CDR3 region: CASSPLAGRYNEQFF. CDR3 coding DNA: TGTGCCAGCAGTCCCCTCGCGGGGCGATACAATGAGCAGTTCTTC.

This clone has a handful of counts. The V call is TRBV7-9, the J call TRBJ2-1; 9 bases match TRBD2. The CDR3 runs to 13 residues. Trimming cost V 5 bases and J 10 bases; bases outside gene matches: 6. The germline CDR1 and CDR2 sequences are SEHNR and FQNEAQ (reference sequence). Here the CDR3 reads CASSQGLAQEQFF. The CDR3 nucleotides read TGTGCCAGCAGCCAGGGACTAGCCCAGGAGCAGTTCTTC.

CDR3 bases: TGTGCCAGCAGCGAATTCCGGGACAGGGGACGCGAGCAGTACTTC. It codes for CASSEFRDRGREQYF. The chain is built from TRBV7-9 and TRBJ2-7; 10 bases align to TRBD1. The CDR3 runs to 15 residues. Germline V CDR1 and CDR2: SEHNR, FQNEAQ (reference sequence). With V trimmed by 5 bases and J by 6 bases, 10 bases remained unmatched.

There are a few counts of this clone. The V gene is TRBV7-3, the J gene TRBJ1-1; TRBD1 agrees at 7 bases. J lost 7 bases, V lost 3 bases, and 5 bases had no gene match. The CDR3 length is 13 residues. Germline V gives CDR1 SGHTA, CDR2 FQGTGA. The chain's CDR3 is CASSFTGANEAFF. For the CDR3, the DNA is TGTGCCAGCAGCTTTACAGGGGCTAATGAAGCTTTCTTT.

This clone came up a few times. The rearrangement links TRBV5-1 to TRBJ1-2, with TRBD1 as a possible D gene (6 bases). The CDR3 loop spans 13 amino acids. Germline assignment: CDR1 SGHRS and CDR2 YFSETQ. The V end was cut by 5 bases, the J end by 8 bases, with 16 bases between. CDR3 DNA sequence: TGCGCCAGCAGTCTTGAGACAGGTGCGGGCTACACCTTC. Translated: CASSLETGAGYTF.